A single sample is the source of the 20 T cell receptor beta chains below, sequenced in a study of cytomegalovirus exposure and HLA in healthy donors. TCRdb keeps only in-frame clones here, not all; method: immunoSEQ multiplex PCR. Among around 300,000 clones listed, over 75% were seen once. Sequenced input: PBMCs. The source of these receptors is a man younger than 45 in good health and CMV-seronegative.

In this sample, this clone turned up once. The chain carries TRBV4-1 and TRBJ2-5, with 12 positions matching TRBD2. The CDR3 has 17 amino acids. Per the germline V gene, CDR1 is MGHRA and CDR2 is YSYEKL. V gave up 3 bases and J gave up 5 bases; unmatched junction bases: 10. CDR3: CASSHGLAGPGGETQYF. Written as DNA, the CDR3 is TGCGCCAGCAGCCACGGACTAGCGGGGCCTGGGGGGGAGACCCAGTACTTC.

The chain links TRBV18 to TRBJ2-5, with a tentative D call TRBD1 (5 bases). Germline V gene lookup returns CDR1 KGHSH and CDR2 LQKENI. V lost 6 bases and J 2 bases, leaving 19 bases between the germline ends. This CDR3 is built from 16 residues. CDR3 residues: CASSRNLGRSQETQYF. In DNA form, the CDR3 reads TGTGCCAGCTCGCGAAACCTGGGGCGAAGTCAAGAGACCCAGTACTTC.

The chain recombines TRBV15 with TRBJ2-3; TRBD2 matches at 9 bases. The CDR3 has 13 amino acids. J gave up 11 bases and V 2 bases, and 5 bases lay outside the gene matches. Germline V gene lookup returns CDR1 LNHNV and CDR2 YYDKDF (reference sequence). In DNA, the CDR3 is TGTGCCACCAGCAGAAGTCTAGCGGGGCGGCAGTATTTT. It is translated as CATSRSLAGRQYF.

The chain links TRBV19 to TRBJ1-5; no firm D call. Trimming pared 7 bases from V and 2 bases from J, leaving 9 bases between. The CDR3 contains 13 residues. Germline V gene lookup returns CDR1 LNHDA and CDR2 SQIVND (reference sequence). CDR3 sequence reads: CASKKQGNQPQHF. CDR3 coding DNA: TGTGCCAGTAAGAAGCAGGGCAATCAGCCCCAGCATTTT. Using reference TRBV19 and TRBJ1-5 for the parts outside the CDR3, the full variable domain is DGGITQSPKYLFRKEGQNVTLSCEQNLNHDAMYWYRQDPGQGLRLIYYSQIVNDFQKGDIAEGYSVSREKKESFPLTVTSAQKNPTAFYLCASKKQGNQPQHFGDGTRLSIL.

The chain uses TRBV6-5 and TRBJ2-7; 9 nucleotides agree with TRBD1. V dropped 6 bases and J dropped 3; count of bases not matched to a gene: 12. The germline V gene has CDR1 MNHEY and CDR2 SVGAGI. The CDR3 extends over 16 amino acids. DNA of the CDR3: TGTGCCAGCAGCTACCACTCCGGGGACAGGGACTACGAGCAGTACTTC. Translation: CASSYHSGDRDYEQYF.

The V and J genes are TRBV5-4 and TRBJ2-2; the match to TRBD2 covers 10 bases. Trimming cost V 2 bases and J 4 bases; bases outside gene matches: 14. Looked up from germline, CDR1 is SGHNT and CDR2 is YYREEE (reference sequence). CDR3 size: 19 residues. The CDR3 region has the DNA TGTGCCAGCAGCTTAGATGAGCGGGGGGGCCCAAGAGGCACCGGGGAGCTGTTTTTT. It codes for CASSLDERGGPRGTGELFF.

Only one count was recorded for this clone. The genes are TRBV6-1 and TRBJ2-7, with 7 bases lining up with TRBD1. The trim removed 5 bases at V and 0 bases at J, leaving 4 bases unmatched. There are 14 residues in the CDR3. Looked up from germline, CDR1 is MNHNS and CDR2 is SASEGT. The CDR3 sequence is CASSRQGNSYEQYF. CDR3 DNA sequence: TGTGCCAGCAGTCGACAGGGCAACTCCTACGAGCAGTACTTC.

Here the CDR3 reads CASSYSRGQTYEQYF. The CDR3 region has the DNA TGTGCCAGCAGTTACTCTAGAGGACAGACCTACGAGCAGTACTTC. The rearrangement joins TRBV6-5 to TRBJ2-7, with a tentative D call TRBD1 (6 bases). The CDR3 is 15 residues long. Germline V lookup: CDR1 MNHEY, CDR2 SVGAGI. V was clipped by 0 bases and J by 2 bases, with 11 bases between them.

The gene calls are TRBV2 and TRBJ2-2; 10 nucleotides line up with TRBD1. Trimming took 9 bases from V and 5 from J; bases not matched to a gene: 15. The CDR3 has 17 residues. Germline V gene data show CDR1 as SNHLY and CDR2 as FYNNEI. The CDR3, as DNA: TGTGCCAGTATAAGGGACAGGGGATTCATGGGTACCGGGGAGCTGTTTTTT. This sequence encodes CASIRDRGFMGTGELFF.

This chain links TRBV4-1 with TRBJ2-7; maybe TRBD2 (5 bases). The germline V and J ends were trimmed by 3 bases and 1 base, with 16 bases remaining between them. This CDR3 contains 16 residues. The germline CDR1 and CDR2 sequences are MGHRA and YSYEKL. CDR3 coding DNA: TGCGCCAGCAGCCAGGTTGACGGGGTCCCTTCCTACGAGCAGTACTTC. Its protein product is CASSQVDGVPSYEQYF.

CDR3 residues: CASSSGLGFYEQYF. CDR3 nucleotides: TGCGCCAGCAGCTCGGGACTGGGGTTCTACGAGCAGTACTTC. V is TRBV5-1 and J is TRBJ2-7; D might be TRBD2 (6 bases). CDR1 SGHRS and CDR2 YFSETQ come from the germline V gene. The CDR3 is 14 residues long. V gave up 3 bases and J gave up 3 bases, with 13 bases separating them.

The chain is built from TRBV6-1 and TRBJ2-5; 10 bases fit TRBD2. Trimming at V came to 1 base and at J to 5 bases, leaving 4 bases not matched to a gene. CDR1 and CDR2 (germline): MNHNS, SASEGT. The CDR3 is 15 amino acids. The CDR3 spells CASSEEAGGSETQYF. The CDR3 DNA sequence: TGTGCCAGCAGTGAAGAAGCGGGGGGGTCGGAGACCCAGTACTTC.

The gene calls are TRBV15 and TRBJ2-5; 8 nucleotides align to TRBD2. The CDR3 sequence is 19 residues long. With V trimmed by 3 bases and J by 0 bases, 15 bases remained unmatched. Germline V lookup: CDR1 LNHNV, CDR2 YYDKDF (reference sequence). CDR3 region: CATSRKAGGGSWYQETQYF. As DNA, the CDR3 is TGTGCCACCAGCAGGAAGGCGGGGGGCGGAAGTTGGTACCAAGAGACCCAGTACTTC.

This chain links TRBV6-6 with TRBJ2-7; TRBD2 matches 7 bases. After removal of 2 bases from V and 3 bases from J, the junction contained 7 bases not matched to a gene. The CDR3 totals 15 residues. From germline, CDR1 is MNHNY and CDR2 SVGAGI (reference sequence). The CDR3, as DNA: TGTGCCAGCAGTTACCAGACGACGGGGGGCTACGAGCAGTACTTC. It is translated as CASSYQTTGGYEQYF.

The rearrangement links TRBV5-4 to TRBJ2-3, with 7 bases lining up with TRBD1. This CDR3 has 14 amino acids. Looked up from germline, CDR1 is SGHNT and CDR2 is YYREEE (reference sequence). J was trimmed by 2 bases and V by 4 bases; bases with no gene match: 4. The CDR3 region has the DNA TGTGCCAGCAGCCGACAGGGAAACACAGATACGCAGTATTTT. It is translated as CASSRQGNTDTQYF.

V gene TRBV5-1 combines with J gene TRBJ1-3; 10 positions agree with TRBD1. Trimming at V came to 5 bases and at J to 4 bases, leaving 15 bases not matched to a gene. The CDR3 runs 18 residues. The germline V gene encodes CDR1 SGHRS and CDR2 YFSETQ. The CDR3 DNA sequence: TGCGCCAGCAGTCCTCGTCCCGGGACAGGGGCGGGAGGAAACACCATATATTTT. Translated: CASSPRPGTGAGGNTIYF.

The chain couples TRBV27 to TRBJ1-2; 10 nucleotides agree with TRBD1. Per the germline V gene, CDR1 is MNHEY and CDR2 is SMNVEV (reference sequence). The CDR3 consists of 13 residues. V lost 10 bases and J lost 8; bases outside the gene matches: 10. CDR3 protein: CATRQGAREGYTF. In DNA form, the CDR3 reads TGTGCCACTAGACAGGGGGCGCGGGAAGGCTACACCTTC.

The genes are TRBV9 and TRBJ2-7, with 14 bases lining up with TRBD2. The CDR3 has 17 residues. Trimming cost V 0 bases and J 4 bases; bases outside gene matches: 6. Germline V lookup: CDR1 SGDLS, CDR2 YYNGEE. The CDR3 DNA follows: TGTGCCAGCAGCGTAGATTGGACTAGCGGGGGGATTTACGAGCAGTACTTC. Residues: CASSVDWTSGGIYEQYF.

The chain employs TRBV29-1 and TRBJ2-2; D may be TRBD1 (6 bases). Between the trimmed V and J ends, which lost 7 bases and 5 bases, there was a span of 14 bases. The CDR3 loop spans 13 amino acids. Germline V gene sequence: CDR1 SQVTM, CDR2 ANQGSEA. The CDR3, as DNA: TGCAGCGCAGATACAGGGTTAACCGGGGAGCTGTTTTTT. This codes for CSADTGLTGELFF.

Only one count was recorded for this clone. The genes are TRBV6-5 and TRBJ1-6; tentatively, D is TRBD1 (6 bases). CDR1 MNHEY and CDR2 SVGAGI come from the germline V gene. The CDR3 covers 15 residues. Trimming took 4 bases from V and 8 from J, leaving 15 bases between them. CDR3 in DNA: TGTGCCAGCAGTTTCCACAGGGACGAGGATTCACCCCTCCACTTT. It is translated as CASSFHRDEDSPLHF.